The rows below give T cell receptor beta chains drawn from one sample of a study of blood T cell repertoires in COVID-19. TCRdb's table, derived via immunoSEQ multiplex PCR, lists solely in-frame clones and lacks some. The data show just over 350,000 clones, with approximately 86% seen just once and around 7.5% held by the top ten. The sample consisted of peripheral blood. These receptors were obtained from a woman in her sixties with COVID-19, enrolled during active disease. CDR3s include the opening cysteine and the closing phenylalanine or tryptophan. The D gene is left open where the match is weak. Some rows have no size entry. The others give once, few or many, or a class for an expanded clone.

cdr3_length clone_size j_call v_call d_call cdr3_aa cdr3_nt
17 - TRBJ2-6 TRBV7-2 - CASSLPGGISGANVLTF TGTGCCAGCAGCTTACCCGGGGGAATCTCTGGGGCCAACGTCCTGACTTTC
14 - TRBJ2-2 TRBV2 - CASSATTNTGELFF TGTGCCAGCAGTGCGACAACCAACACCGGGGAGCTGTTTTTT
17 - TRBJ1-2 TRBV6-2/TRBV6-3 TRBD1 CASSYHLQGARDYGYTF TGTGCCAGCAGTTACCACCTACAGGGGGCGAGGGACTATGGCTACACCTTC
16 - TRBJ2-7 TRBV18 TRBD1 CASSPRTGIAIVEQYF TGTGCCAGCTCACCCCGGACAGGGATCGCTATTGTCGAGCAGTACTTC
15 - TRBJ1-2 TRBV9 - CASSGSGGRGYGYTF TGTGCCAGCAGCGGTAGCGGGGGGCGCGGCTATGGCTACACCTTC
14 - TRBJ2-1 TRBV29-1 TRBD1 CSVEFWTGYNEQFF TGCAGCGTTGAGTTTTGGACAGGGTACAATGAGCAGTTCTTC
13 - TRBJ2-1 TRBV4-1 - CASTRTDYNEQFF TGCGCCAGCACCCGGACAGACTACAATGAGCAGTTCTTC
14 - TRBJ1-2 TRBV6-2/TRBV6-3 TRBD1 CASSYSDRRAGYTF TGTGCCAGCAGTTACTCGGACAGGCGGGCTGGCTACACCTTC
16 many TRBJ2-3 TRBV6-1 TRBD2 CASSELAGDRTDTQYF TGTGCCAGCAGTGAACTAGCGGGGGACCGCACAGATACGCAGTATTTT
16 - TRBJ2-2 TRBV6-5 - CASSYSWARRAGELFF TGTGCCAGCAGTTACTCCTGGGCCCGGAGGGCCGGGGAGCTGTTTTTT
10 - TRBJ1-1 TRBV20-1 - CSARDIYAFF TGCAGTGCTAGAGATATCTATGCTTTCTTT
15 - TRBJ2-5 TRBV24-1 TRBD1 CATSDGQGMQETQYF TGTGCCACCAGTGATGGACAGGGAATGCAGGAGACCCAGTACTTC
16 - TRBJ2-2 TRBV7-7 - CASSPNGGQNTGELFF TGTGCCAGCAGCCCCAACGGAGGGCAGAACACCGGGGAGCTGTTTTTT
12 - TRBJ2-3 TRBV6-5 TRBD1 CATSERDRAGRF TGTGCCACCTCTGAAAGGGACAGGGCGGGCCGCTTT
19 - TRBJ1-3 TRBV18 - CASSPNNGQTLNSGNTIYF TGTGCCAGCTCACCAAACAATGGACAGACGTTAAACTCTGGAAACACCATATATTTT
16 - TRBJ2-2 TRBV19 TRBD1 CASTPRTGANTGELFF TGTGCCAGTACTCCCCGGACAGGGGCGAACACCGGGGAGCTGTTTTTT
13 - TRBJ1-2 TRBV6-4 - CASSGLQGTGYTF TGTGCCAGCAGTGGATTACAGGGTACCGGCTACACCTTC
13 - TRBJ2-7 TRBV6-5 - CASSYNRVEEQYF TGTGCCAGCAGTTACAACAGGGTGGAGGAGCAGTACTTC
15 - TRBJ1-2 TRBV27 TRBD1 CASSLGQGANYGYTF TGTGCCAGCAGTTTAGGACAGGGGGCTAACTATGGCTACACCTTC
15 - TRBJ2-2 TRBV6-5 TRBD1 CASTQLSGGTGELFF TGTGCCAGCACCCAACTATCAGGGGGCACCGGGGAGCTGTTTTTT
15 - TRBJ2-5 TRBV18 TRBD1 CASSPGQGALETQYF TGTGCCAGCTCACCCGGACAGGGGGCGTTGGAGACCCAGTACTTC
15 - TRBJ2-2 TRBV19 - CASSRILDLAGELFF TGTGCCAGTAGTAGAATCCTTGATCTAGCCGGGGAGCTGTTTTTT
19 - TRBJ2-1 TRBV15 - CATSKTRLGARHSYNEQFF TGTGCCACCAGCAAAACCCGGTTGGGAGCACGTCACTCCTACAATGAGCAGTTCTTC
15 - TRBJ1-3 TRBV11-2 - CASSLVGDNRNTIYF TGTGCCAGCAGCTTAGTGGGAGATAATAGAAACACCATATATTTT
14 - TRBJ1-5 TRBV15 - CATSSRSKNQPQHF TGTGCCACCAGCTCGCGGTCTAAAAATCAGCCCCAGCATTTT
15 - TRBJ2-3 TRBV10-3 TRBD2 CAISGGTSVTDTQYF TGTGCCATCAGCGGCGGGACTAGTGTGACAGATACGCAGTATTTT
16 - TRBJ2-1 TRBV7-2 - CASSFRGASSYNEQFF TGTGCCAGCAGCTTCAGGGGTGCCTCCTCCTACAATGAGCAGTTCTTC
15 - TRBJ2-3 TRBV3-1/TRBV3-2 TRBD1 CASSRWTGGSGTQYF TGTGCCAGCAGCCGATGGACAGGGGGGAGTGGTACGCAGTATTTT